This T cell receptor beta chain was recovered during a study of shared clonotypes between healthy human individuals. Naive CD8 cells lacked CD45RO, underwent positive selection for CCR7 and left out terminally differentiated effector memory CD45RA+ cells. Some clones are missing from TCRdb's copy, which holds only in-frame ones; the method was immunoSEQ multiplex PCR. The sample has about 2 million clones, approximately 95% seen once. Germline V gene data show CDR1 as MNHEY and CDR2 as SMNVEV (reference sequence). The V end was cut by 3 bases, the J end by 5 bases, with 10 bases between. The CDR3 consists of 13 residues.

The sample comprised naive CD8+ T cells sorted from blood. The receptor was derived from a man aged 18 to 29 in good health. V is TRBV27 and J is TRBJ2-5; D may be TRBD1 (5 bases). The CDR3 protein is CASSFDSRETQYF. The DNA of the CDR3 is TGTGCCAGCAGTTTTGACAGCCGGGAGACCCAGTACTTC.